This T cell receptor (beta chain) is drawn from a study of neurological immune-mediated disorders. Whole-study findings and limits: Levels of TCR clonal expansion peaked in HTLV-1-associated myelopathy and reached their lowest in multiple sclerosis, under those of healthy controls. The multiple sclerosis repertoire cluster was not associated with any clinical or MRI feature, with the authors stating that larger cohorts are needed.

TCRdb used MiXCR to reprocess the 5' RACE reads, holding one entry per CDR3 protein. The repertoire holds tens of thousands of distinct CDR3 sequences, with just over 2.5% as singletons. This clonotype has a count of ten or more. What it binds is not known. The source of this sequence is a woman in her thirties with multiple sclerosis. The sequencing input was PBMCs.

As DNA, the CDR3 is TGTGCCAGCAGCACCTCTAGCGACCTGAGTACGGAGCAGTACTTC. It specifies CASSTSSDLSTEQYF. The V and J genes are TRBV7-2 and TRBJ2-7; D may be TRBD2 (6 bases). Germline V gene lookup returns CDR1 SGHTA and CDR2 FQGNSA. This CDR3 region has 15 residues. Trimming cost V 5 bases and J 7 bases, with 21 bases left between them.